This T cell receptor beta chain was found in a study of blood T cell repertoires in COVID-19. Ages ranged from roughly 18 to 100 years, with residence in under 25 US areas. The repertoire was sequenced with immunoSEQ multiplex PCR; TCRdb's copy has only in-frame clones and lacks some. Here the sample spans approximately 400,000 clones, approximately 87% being singletons. This TCR derives from a man aged 30 to 45 who had recovered from COVID-19. The sample comprised PBMCs or T cells enriched from blood (not recorded which).

Written as DNA, the CDR3 is TGCGCCAGCAGCTCGAACGGGGGTCGGGGCTACACCTTC. Residues: CASSSNGGRGYTF. The V call is TRBV5-1, the J call TRBJ1-2, with D tentatively TRBD1 (5 bases). The germline CDR1 and CDR2 sequences are SGHRS and YFSETQ. This CDR3 is built from 13 residues. Trimming removed 3 bases from V and 8 bases from J, with 14 bases in between.